Presented here are 29 T cell receptor beta chains from one specimen sequenced in a study of blood T cell repertoires in COVID-19. The data were produced by immunoSEQ multiplex PCR, yet TCRdb's version contains in-frame clones alone and is incomplete. The profile covers 250,000 to 300,000 clones, with about 88% appearing a single time and about an eighth taken by the ten largest. The sequencing input was peripheral blood. The receptors stem from a woman aged 55-70 years with acute or convalescent COVID-19.

The rearrangement links TRBV28 to TRBJ2-2, with 11 bases that match TRBD2. The CDR3 sequence is 15 residues long. Per germline, CDR1 MDHEN and CDR2 SYDVKM. Trimming took 8 bases from V and 0 from J; bases not matched to a gene: 2. The CDR3 coding sequence is TGTGCCAGCGTAGCGGGAGGGCCGAACACCGGGGAGCTGTTTTTT. Residues: CASVAGGPNTGELFF.

This clone was observed a handful of times. The chain uses TRBV3-1 (or the pseudogene TRBV3-2) and TRBJ2-1, with 8 bases identical to TRBD1. The CDR3 runs to 12 residues. Looked up from germline, CDR1 is LGHDT and CDR2 is YNNKEL (reference sequence). The junction had 4 bases not matched to a gene; V was cut back by 6 bases and J by 9 bases. The CDR3 nucleotides are TGTGCCAGCAGTCAGGGGGCAATTGAGCAGTTCTTC. Translation: CASSQGAIEQFF.

This chain links TRBV15 with TRBJ2-2; 7 nucleotides align to TRBD1. The CDR3 has 16 amino acids. With V trimmed by 0 bases and J by 5 bases, 6 bases remained unmatched. Germline CDR1 is LNHNV and CDR2 is YYDKDF (reference sequence). Here the CDR3 reads CATSRDLTGNTGELFF. The CDR3 DNA reads as TGTGCCACCAGCAGAGATCTGACAGGGAATACCGGGGAGCTGTTTTTT.

This clone occurred once. The chain couples TRBV5-5 to TRBJ1-3; 7 bases align to TRBD1. J was trimmed by 3 bases and V by 4 bases; bases with no gene match: 4. This CDR3 comprises 14 residues. Germline V gene data show CDR1 as SGHKS and CDR2 as YYEKEE (reference sequence). The CDR3 is CASSPRTGGNTIYF. The CDR3, as DNA: TGTGCCAGCAGCCCACGGACAGGTGGAAACACCATATATTTT.

V gene TRBV20-1 combines with J gene TRBJ2-3, with 8 bases that match TRBD1. CDR1 and CDR2 (germline): DFQATT, SNEGSKA (reference sequence). The J segment lost 1 base and the V segment lost 3 bases, leaving 6 bases of the junction unmatched. The CDR3 totals 15 residues. In nucleotides, the CDR3 is TGCAGTGCTAGTTGGCAGGGGGCGGGCACAGATACGCAGTATTTT. This gives the protein CSASWQGAGTDTQYF.

This sequence joins TRBV6-5 and TRBJ1-6; TRBD1 is a possible D gene (5 bases). Trimming took off 8 bases at V and 11 bases at J, with 16 bases between the two ends. CDR3 length equals 13 residues. CDR1 MNHEY and CDR2 SVGAGI come from the germline V gene. The CDR3 nucleotides are TGTGCCAGCTCCTTAACGGGGGGAACACCCCTCCACTTT. Amino acid sequence: CASSLTGGTPLHF.

The rearrangement uses TRBV5-4 and TRBJ2-2, with no clear D. CDR1 and CDR2 (germline): SGHNT, YYREEE (reference sequence). The CDR3 has 16 residues. V gave up 1 base and J gave up 1 base, with 11 bases separating them. This chain's CDR3 is CASSLNDGWNTGELFF. The DNA of the CDR3 is TGTGCCAGCAGCTTGAATGACGGGTGGAACACCGGGGAGCTGTTTTTT.

This clone was counted between two and nine times. This rearrangement joins TRBV5-4 to TRBJ2-7; the match to TRBD1 covers 7 bases. CDR3 length: 15 residues. Germline V gene data show CDR1 as SGHNT and CDR2 as YYREEE (reference sequence). Trimming removed 3 bases from V and 3 bases from J; junction bases left unmatched: 9. In DNA form, the CDR3 reads TGTGCCAGCAGCTCAGCCGGGACAGTTAACTACGAGCAGTACTTC. Translating it yields CASSSAGTVNYEQYF.

The J gene is TRBJ2-7, the V gene TRBV28; D is perhaps TRBD1 (6 bases). V dropped 7 bases and J dropped 5 bases, with 15 bases sitting between them. The length of the CDR3 is 13 residues. Looked up from germline, CDR1 is MDHEN and CDR2 is SYDVKM. The CDR3 DNA follows: TGTGCCAGCACCAGACAGGCTTCCCACGAGCAGTACTTC. Encoded protein: CASTRQASHEQYF.

This sequence joins TRBV19 and TRBJ2-5; possibly TRBD2 for D (5 bases). V was pared by 2 bases and J by 5 bases, with 6 bases between. The CDR3 covers 12 residues. Germline CDR1 and CDR2: LNHDA and SQIVND (reference sequence). CDR3 residues: CASSIRGETQYF. In DNA form, the CDR3 reads TGTGCCAGTAGTATACGAGGGGAGACCCAGTACTTC.

The chain couples TRBV7-9 to TRBJ2-2; 8 nucleotides match TRBD1. Germline loops: CDR1 SEHNR, CDR2 FQNEAQ (reference sequence). With V trimmed by 5 bases and J by 4 bases, 12 bases remained unmatched. The CDR3 is 17 amino acids. In DNA, the CDR3 is TGTGCCAGCAGCCCTGAAATTGGACAGGGAGGCACCGGGGAGCTGTTTTTT. Protein product: CASSPEIGQGGTGELFF.

This sequence joins TRBV25-1 and TRBJ2-7; 7 bases map to TRBD1. This CDR3 has 12 amino acids. CDR1 is MGHDK, CDR2 SYGVNS, per germline. The V segment lost 4 bases and the J segment 3 bases; nucleotides outside the gene matches: 0. The CDR3: CASSGDSYEQYF. CDR3 DNA: TGTGCCAGCAGTGGGGACAGCTACGAGCAGTACTTC.

The CDR3 here is CASSLSGSGNSPLHF. DNA of the CDR3: TGTGCCAGCAGCTTGTCGGGGTCCGGGAATTCACCCCTCCACTTT. The chain combines TRBV5-6 with TRBJ1-6; D is unresolved. Trimming removed 1 base from V and 7 bases from J, with 12 bases in between. Germline V gene lookup returns CDR1 SGHDT and CDR2 YYEEEE. CDR3 length: 15 amino acids. The variable domain in full, completed from reference TRBV5-6 and TRBJ1-6, reads DAGVTQSPTHLIKTRGQQVTLRCSPKSGHDTVSWYQQALGQGPQFIFQYYEEEERQRGNFPDRFSGHQFPNYSSELNVNALLLGDSALYLCASSLSGSGNSPLHFGNGTRLTVT.

CDR3 loop: CASSLAGGQADEQFF. CDR3 in DNA: TGTGCCAGCAGCTTAGCAGGGGGTCAAGCCGATGAGCAGTTCTTC. The chain couples TRBV7-9 to TRBJ2-1, with D possibly being TRBD1 (6 bases). This CDR3 region has 15 residues. V gave up 0 bases and J gave up 8 bases, with 14 bases separating them. From germline, CDR1 is SEHNR and CDR2 FQNEAQ (reference sequence).

The genes are TRBV27 and TRBJ2-1; TRBD1 aligns across 8 bases. Germline-derived CDR1 and CDR2 are MNHEY and SMNVEV (reference sequence). The CDR3 has 18 amino acids. J was trimmed by 4 bases and V by 5 bases; bases with no gene match: 16. CDR3 nucleotides: TGTGCCAGCAGTCCGCGCCGCCGGGACAGGAGGAAGTACAATGAGCAGTTCTTC. Residues: CASSPRRRDRRKYNEQFF.

This chain connects TRBV14 to TRBJ2-1; 8 nucleotides match TRBD2. Germline-derived CDR1 and CDR2 are SGHDN and FVKESK. The CDR3 runs 14 residues. V shed 2 bases and J 5 bases; nucleotides not matched to a gene: 2. The CDR3 DNA follows: TGTGCCAGCAGCCAAACGGGACTAGACAATGAGCAGTTCTTC. Translated: CASSQTGLDNEQFF. The full variable domain, rest sourced from reference TRBV14 and TRBJ2-1, is EAGVTQFPSHSVIEKGQTVTLRCDPISGHDNLYWYRRVMGKEIKFLLHFVKESKQDESGMPNNRFLAERTGGTYSTLKVQPAELEDSGVYFCASSQTGLDNEQFFGPGTRLTVL.

The chain recombines TRBV11-2 with TRBJ1-2; possibly TRBD1 for D (5 bases). The CDR3 is 11 amino acids. Germline-derived CDR1 and CDR2 are SGHAT and FQNNGV. The ends were cut back, 5 bases at V and 6 bases at J, with 7 bases in the middle. CDR3 sequence (DNA): TGTGCCAGCAGCCCCAGGGATGGCTACACCTTC. This sequence encodes CASSPRDGYTF.

The genes are TRBV6-5 and TRBJ2-7; TRBD2 might be the D (7 bases). The J call may be mistaken, given a closer DNA end match to TRBJ2-5. Germline CDR1 is MNHEY and CDR2 is SVGAGI. The CDR3 consists of 14 residues. The CDR3 reads CASSPGGKQETQYF. For the CDR3, the DNA is TGTGCCAGCAGCCCGGGGGGCAAACAAGAGACCCAGTACTTC.

This chain links TRBV29-1 with TRBJ1-2, with 8 positions matching TRBD1. Germline lookup yields CDR1 SQVTM and CDR2 ANQGSEA. Unmatched junction bases numbered 10, after V lost 6 bases and J lost 13 bases. The CDR3 is 11 amino acids. The CDR3 sequence: CSVGDRIESTF. CDR3 DNA: TGCAGCGTGGGGGACAGGATAGAGTCCACCTTC.

This chain links TRBV4-1 with TRBJ1-3; D gene unclear. With 0 bases removed from V and 4 bases from J, the gap between germline ends came to 7 bases. The CDR3 sequence is 14 residues long. The germline V gene has CDR1 MGHRA and CDR2 YSYEKL. The CDR3 coding sequence is TGCGCCAGCAGCCAAGATCTACGGGGAAACACCATATATTTT. The encoded protein is CASSQDLRGNTIYF.

This clone has just a few counts. This chain connects TRBV7-9 to TRBJ2-1; 9 nucleotides match TRBD2. CDR1 and CDR2 (germline): SEHNR, FQNEAQ (reference sequence). Trimming took 3 bases from V and 4 from J; bases not matched to a gene: 10. The CDR3 runs 17 residues. CDR3 nucleotides: TGTGCCAGCAGCTTTAGGAGACTAGCGGTTAGATACAATGAGCAGTTCTTC. Its translation is CASSFRRLAVRYNEQFF.

This clone was found once. The chain couples TRBV6-1 to TRBJ2-1; 8 bases align to TRBD2. The CDR3 is 23 amino acids. CDR1 and CDR2 (germline): MNHNS, SASEGT. With 2 bases clipped from V and 3 bases from J, the junction kept 27 bases outside the gene matches. CDR3 DNA: TGTGCCAGCAGTGAACCTGGTCCGCTGTCTAGCGGGTTCTTGGGGAGAGACTACAATGAGCAGTTCTTC. Amino acids: CASSEPGPLSSGFLGRDYNEQFF.

The chain couples TRBV27 to TRBJ2-7; 9 nucleotides match TRBD1. The CDR3 spans 15 residues. The germline V gene encodes CDR1 MNHEY and CDR2 SMNVEV (reference sequence). J gave up 3 bases and V 6 bases, and 9 bases lay outside the gene matches. CDR3 protein: CASRTGTGTFYEQYF. The DNA of the CDR3 is TGTGCCAGCAGAACCGGGACAGGGACCTTCTACGAGCAGTACTTC.

There are a few counts of this clone. The CDR3 is CATSDRGEGPTEAFF. For the CDR3, the DNA is TGTGCCACCAGTGATCGCGGGGAGGGACCCACTGAAGCTTTCTTT. The J gene is TRBJ1-1, the V gene TRBV24-1, with D possibly matching TRBD1 (5 bases). V shed 3 bases and J shed 4 bases, with 14 bases lying between them. Germline CDR1 reads KGHDR; CDR2 reads SFDVKD. The CDR3 is 15 residues long.

V and J are TRBV9 and TRBJ1-5; D is uncertain. V was shortened by 5 bases and J by 4 bases, with 19 bases between the two germline ends. This CDR3 comprises 16 residues. Germline lookup yields CDR1 SGDLS and CDR2 YYNGEE. Here the CDR3 reads CASSKRVTVRNQPQHF. CDR3 nucleotides: TGTGCCAGCAGTAAGCGGGTGACTGTTAGGAATCAGCCCCAGCATTTT.

This chain's CDR3 is CASSKALKDRGRVSPLHF. The CDR3 DNA reads as TGTGCCAGCAGCAAAGCGCTCAAGGACAGGGGGCGGGTTTCACCCCTCCACTTT. The J gene is TRBJ1-6, the V gene TRBV21-1; the tabulated D call, TRBD1, remains unverified against the DNA. TRBV21-1 corresponds to a pseudogene. The CDR3 consists of 18 residues.

The V gene is TRBV7-2, the J gene TRBJ1-5; 8 positions agree with TRBD1. With 4 bases clipped from V and 3 bases from J, the junction kept 5 bases outside the gene matches. The CDR3 consists of 15 residues. Germline V gene lookup returns CDR1 SGHTA and CDR2 FQGNSA. CDR3 sequence: CASSSSGGPNQPQHF. The CDR3 bases are TGTGCCAGCAGCTCCTCAGGGGGCCCCAATCAGCCCCAGCATTTT.

In DNA form, the CDR3 reads TGCGCCAGCAGCTTCGGACAGGGGGCAAACAATGAGCAGTTCTTC. Amino acids: CASSFGQGANNEQFF. This chain uses TRBV5-1 with TRBJ2-1, with 11 bases identical to TRBD1. The V gene end was trimmed by 2 bases and the J gene end by 5 bases; junction bases not matched to a gene: 3. CDR1 and CDR2 (germline): SGHRS, YFSETQ. The CDR3 has 15 residues.

The chain has TRBV21-1 and TRBJ1-5; the DNA was not compared with TRBD1, the D call given in the table. TRBV21-1 has pseudogene status. The CDR3 contains 19 residues. The CDR3 spells CASSNFRRGRWDSNQPQHF. Written as DNA, the CDR3 is TGTGCCAGCAGCAATTTTCGCAGGGGAAGATGGGATAGCAATCAGCCCCAGCATTTT.